Listed here are 13 T cell receptor beta chains from one sample, sequenced in a study of blood T cell repertoires in COVID-19. Assay used: immunoSEQ multiplex PCR; TCRdb lists only in-frame clones, some missing. The sample consists of about 270,000 clones, approximately 91% of them appearing once. Material: PBMCs or T cells enriched from blood (not recorded which). Every receptor here comes from a woman aged 40 to 49 with acute COVID-19.

The sample holds a few counts of this clone. V usage is TRBV12-3 or TRBV12-4 and J usage is TRBJ1-1; unclear D gene. The CDR3 covers 13 residues. The V end was cut by 10 bases, the J end by 0 bases, with 12 bases between. CDR3 residues: CATSEIMNTEAFF. The CDR3 DNA reads as TGTGCCACCTCGGAGATCATGAACACTGAAGCTTTCTTT.

The rearrangement joins TRBV19 to TRBJ1-2; 9 bases align to TRBD1. The CDR3 is 15 residues long. The germline V gene encodes CDR1 LNHDA and CDR2 SQIVND (reference sequence). Trimming at V came to 5 bases and at J to 7 bases, leaving 11 bases not matched to a gene. DNA for the CDR3: TGTGCCAGTAGTTCTCACAGGGGGCGCGAGGGTGGCTACACCTTC. As protein: CASSSHRGREGGYTF.

This clone came up a few times. The chain links TRBV2 to TRBJ1-5; possible D gene TRBD1, 6 bases. The germline V gene has CDR1 SNHLY and CDR2 FYNNEI. The CDR3 loop spans 14 amino acids. Trimming pared 7 bases from V and 4 bases from J, leaving 14 bases between. The CDR3 is CASNDRSINQPQHF. CDR3 in DNA: TGTGCCAGCAATGACAGGTCAATTAATCAGCCCCAGCATTTT.

The chain links TRBV5-1 to TRBJ2-3; 8 bases match TRBD1. The CDR3 totals 15 residues. Germline CDR1 reads SGHRS; CDR2 reads YFSETQ. V was clipped by 4 bases and J by 3 bases; unmatched bases: 7. CDR3 region: CASSIGQGRTDTQYF. The DNA for the CDR3 is TGCGCCAGCAGCATAGGACAGGGTCGGACAGATACGCAGTATTTT.

The chain carries TRBV24-1 and TRBJ2-4, with 14 bases that match TRBD2. With V trimmed by 4 bases and J by 6 bases, 4 bases remained unmatched. This CDR3 spans 16 amino acids. Per the germline V gene, CDR1 is KGHDR and CDR2 is SFDVKD. CDR3 sequence: CATSESGTSGRNIQYF. The CDR3 nucleotides read TGTGCCACCAGTGAATCCGGGACTAGCGGGAGAAACATTCAGTACTTC.

CDR3 loop: CASSLGQVGGEYEQYF. CDR3 sequence (DNA): TGTGCCAGCAGCTTAGGTCAAGTCGGGGGGGAGTACGAGCAGTACTTC. V usage is TRBV7-9 and J usage is TRBJ2-7; 8 bases line up with TRBD2. Germline trimming cut 1 base from V and 4 bases from J; bases unmatched to any gene: 9. CDR3 length: 16 amino acids. CDR1 is SEHNR, CDR2 FQNEAQ, per germline (reference sequence).

The V and J genes are TRBV6-5 and TRBJ2-7; D unclear. The CDR3 is 13 amino acids. The germline V gene encodes CDR1 MNHEY and CDR2 SVGAGI. V lost 2 bases and J 5 bases, leaving 10 bases between the germline ends. The CDR3 reads CASSYILDNEQYF. In DNA, the CDR3 is TGTGCCAGCAGTTACATCCTAGATAACGAGCAGTACTTC.

This clone was detected only a few times. The rearrangement links TRBV9 to TRBJ1-4, with D possibly matching TRBD1 (5 bases). This CDR3 comprises 16 residues. Trimming stripped 4 bases from V and 7 bases from J, with 20 bases between. CDR1 is SGDLS, CDR2 YYNGEE, per germline. DNA for the CDR3: TGTGCCAGCAGCAAAGGCGTCGCAGGGCCAACTGAAAAACTGTTTTTT. It encodes CASSKGVAGPTEKLFF. The full variable domain, completed using reference TRBV9 and TRBJ1-4, is DSGVTQTPKHLITATGQRVTLRCSPRSGDLSVYWYQQSLDQGLQFLIQYYNGEERAKGNILERFSAQQFPDLHSELNLSSLELGDSALYFCASSKGVAGPTEKLFFGSGTQLSVL.

The V and J genes are TRBV3-1 (or the pseudogene TRBV3-2) and TRBJ2-2, with 10 bases identical to TRBD2. This CDR3 is 18 amino acids long. The germline V gene encodes CDR1 LGHDT and CDR2 YNNKEL (reference sequence). V was pared by 4 bases and J by 4 bases, with 12 bases of the junction left unmatched. The CDR3 DNA sequence: TGTGCCAGCAGCCCCCGGGTTAGCGGGAGGTCGGTCACCGGGGAGCTGTTTTTT. This codes for CASSPRVSGRSVTGELFF.

This clone appeared a single time. V and J are TRBV9 and TRBJ2-1, with 11 positions matching TRBD2. CDR1 is SGDLS, CDR2 YYNGEE, per germline. This CDR3 contains 16 residues. Trimming cost V 4 bases and J 5 bases; bases outside gene matches: 8. Written as DNA, the CDR3 is TGTGCCAGCAGCCTCACCACTAGCGGGAGCGACAATGAGCAGTTCTTC. This codes for CASSLTTSGSDNEQFF.

V usage is TRBV7-9 and J usage is TRBJ1-5; a possible D gene is TRBD1 (5 bases). The germline V gene has CDR1 SEHNR and CDR2 FQNEAQ (reference sequence). The CDR3 covers 13 residues. Trimming stripped 1 base from V and 5 bases from J, with 6 bases between. In DNA, the CDR3 is TGTGCCAGCAGCTTAGTAGGGGATCAGCCCCAGCATTTT. This encodes CASSLVGDQPQHF.

The V and J genes are TRBV5-1 and TRBJ2-5; D not certain. V was shortened by 3 bases and J by 0 bases, with 12 bases between the two germline ends. The CDR3 covers 15 residues. Germline assignment: CDR1 SGHRS and CDR2 YFSETQ. The CDR3 DNA reads as TGCGCCAGCAGCTCGGATGACTGGTACCAAGAGACCCAGTACTTC. Translation gives CASSSDDWYQETQYF. The variable domain in full, completed from reference TRBV5-1 and TRBJ2-5, reads KAGVTQTPRYLIKTRGQQVTLSCSPISGHRSVSWYQQTPGQGLQFLFEYFSETQRNKGNFPGRFSGRQFSNSRSEMNVSTLELGDSALYLCASSSDDWYQETQYFGPGTRLLVL.

The gene calls are TRBV9 and TRBJ1-2, with 7 bases aligning to TRBD1. V dropped 4 bases and J dropped 4; count of bases not matched to a gene: 10. From germline, CDR1 is SGDLS and CDR2 YYNGEE. The CDR3 is 15 residues long. The CDR3 DNA sequence: TGTGCCAGCAGCCCCGAGGGGGGACAGATCTATGGCTACACCTTC. This gives the protein CASSPEGGQIYGYTF.